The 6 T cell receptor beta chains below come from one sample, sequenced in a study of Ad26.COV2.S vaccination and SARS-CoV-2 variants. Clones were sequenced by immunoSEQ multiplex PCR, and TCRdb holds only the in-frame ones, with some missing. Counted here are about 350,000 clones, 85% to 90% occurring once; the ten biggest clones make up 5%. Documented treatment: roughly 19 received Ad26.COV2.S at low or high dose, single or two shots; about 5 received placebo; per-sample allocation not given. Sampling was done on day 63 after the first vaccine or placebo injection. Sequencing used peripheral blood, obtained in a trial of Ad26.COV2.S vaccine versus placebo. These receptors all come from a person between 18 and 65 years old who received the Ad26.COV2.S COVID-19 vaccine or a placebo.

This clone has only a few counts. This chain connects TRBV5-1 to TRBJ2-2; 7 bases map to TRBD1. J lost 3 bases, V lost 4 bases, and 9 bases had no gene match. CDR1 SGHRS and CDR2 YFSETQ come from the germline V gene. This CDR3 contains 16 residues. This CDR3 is CASSRNRGGDTGELFF. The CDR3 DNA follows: TGCGCCAGCAGCAGAAACAGGGGTGGGGACACCGGGGAGCTGTTTTTT. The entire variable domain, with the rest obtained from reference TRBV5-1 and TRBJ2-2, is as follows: KAGVTQTPRYLIKTRGQQVTLSCSPISGHRSVSWYQQTPGQGLQFLFEYFSETQRNKGNFPGRFSGRQFSNSRSEMNVSTLELGDSALYLCASSRNRGGDTGELFFGEGSRLTVL.

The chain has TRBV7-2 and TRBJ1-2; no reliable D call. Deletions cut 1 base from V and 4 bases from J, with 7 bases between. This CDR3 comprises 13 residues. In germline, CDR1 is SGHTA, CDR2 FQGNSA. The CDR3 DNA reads TGTGCCAGCAGCTTAGGGGTAGTCTATGGCTACACCTTC. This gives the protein CASSLGVVYGYTF.

The CDR3 DNA follows: TGTGCCAGCAGTGATGAAGGGACAGGGACCAATGAGCAGTTCTTC. Translating gives CASSDEGTGTNEQFF. The chain couples TRBV2 to TRBJ2-1; 9 nucleotides align to TRBD1. Germline trimming cut 3 bases from V and 6 bases from J; bases unmatched to any gene: 6. Germline V gives CDR1 SNHLY, CDR2 FYNNEI. CDR3 length equals 15 residues.

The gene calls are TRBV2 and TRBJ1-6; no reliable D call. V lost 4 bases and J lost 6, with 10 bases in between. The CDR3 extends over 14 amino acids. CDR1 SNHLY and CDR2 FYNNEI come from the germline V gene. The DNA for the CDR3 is TGTGCCAGCAGTGTGTCCAGGAGTAATTCACCCCTCCACTTT. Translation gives CASSVSRSNSPLHF.

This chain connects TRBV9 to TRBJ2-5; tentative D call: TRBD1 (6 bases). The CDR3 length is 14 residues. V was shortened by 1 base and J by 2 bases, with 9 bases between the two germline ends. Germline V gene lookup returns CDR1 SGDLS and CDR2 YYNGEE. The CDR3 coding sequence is TGTGCCAGCAGCGTATCGGGACAACAAGAGACCCAGTACTTC. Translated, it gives CASSVSGQQETQYF.

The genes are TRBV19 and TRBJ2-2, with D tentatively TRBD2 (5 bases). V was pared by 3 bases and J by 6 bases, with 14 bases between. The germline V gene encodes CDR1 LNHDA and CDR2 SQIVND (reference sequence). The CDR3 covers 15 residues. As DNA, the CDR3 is TGTGCCAGTAGTATTCGGGGTTGGGAACCCGGGGAGCTGTTTTTT. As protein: CASSIRGWEPGELFF. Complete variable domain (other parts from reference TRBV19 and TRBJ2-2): DGGITQSPKYLFRKEGQNVTLSCEQNLNHDAMYWYRQDPGQGLRLIYYSQIVNDFQKGDIAEGYSVSREKKESFPLTVTSAQKNPTAFYLCASSIRGWEPGELFFGEGSRLTVL.